The entry below gives a single T cell receptor (beta chain) sequence along with its context. No antigen is known for it. The data belong to a study of T cell repertoires in cytomegalovirus infection. V shed 5 bases and J 7 bases; nucleotides not matched to a gene: 9. CDR3 length: 15 residues. CDR1 and CDR2 (germline): LNHDA, SQIVND (reference sequence). MiXCR, run by TCRdb on the reads, gives a single entry per CDR3 protein. The sample includes 650,000 to 850,000 distinct CDR3 sequences, 25% to 30% seen only once; the top ten take around 13%. This receptor was identified in a human donor in good health (CMV status not recorded). Some clones in this sample may be carry-over from other donors' samples. The source material was cultured CD8+ T cells from PBMCs, sampled from culture after CMV antigen stimulation. The chain couples TRBV19 to TRBJ2-1, with TRBD2 identical over 9 bases. The CDR3 is CASSPWLAGSNEQFF. CDR3 DNA sequence: TGTGCCAGTAGTCCCTGGCTAGCGGGGAGTAATGAGCAGTTCTTC.